The next 28 T cell receptor beta chains were all read from a single sample in a study of OX40 agonist ivuxolimab in advanced cancers. Libraries were prepared through the immunoSEQ multiplex PCR assay. The table comes from immuneACCESS by way of TCRdb, which keeps in-frame sequences with V and J called. Part of the clones is missing from these tables; in studies checked, under half for an unresolved V gene and the rest for unknown reasons. In all, the sample holds around 67,000 clones, and nearly 90% of those were seen once. Approximately 1.3% of the sample rests with the top ten. The input for sequencing was CD4+ or CD8+ T cells sorted from blood, taken in a trial of the OX40 agonist ivuxolimab. Source of these receptors: an adult with an advanced solid tumor such as melanoma, head and neck, liver or kidney cancer.

The chain employs TRBV2 and TRBJ1-5, with D possibly TRBD1 on 6 matching bases. Trimming removed 6 bases from V and 4 bases from J, with 13 bases in between. Germline CDR1 is SNHLY and CDR2 is FYNNEI. This CDR3 has 14 residues. This CDR3 is CASSQDSTNQPQHF. The CDR3 nucleotides read TGTGCCAGCAGCCAGGACAGTACTAATCAGCCCCAGCATTTT.

The chain employs TRBV7-2 and TRBJ1-4; possible D gene TRBD1, 5 bases. V was trimmed by 5 bases and J by 0 bases, leaving 10 bases between them. The CDR3 runs 15 residues. Germline V gives CDR1 SGHTA, CDR2 FQGNSA. CDR3 in DNA: TGTGCCAGCAGCCCGGGACCCTCAACTAATGAAAAACTGTTTTTT. Translating it yields CASSPGPSTNEKLFF.

The rearrangement links TRBV6-6 to TRBJ1-5; 8 bases fit TRBD1. Germline V gene lookup returns CDR1 MNHNY and CDR2 SVGAGI (reference sequence). CDR3 length: 15 amino acids. V lost 6 bases to trimming and J lost 6 bases; unmatched junction nucleotides: 10. The CDR3 nucleotides are TGTGCCAGCAGCCTGGCTCAGGGGGCGGGTCAGCCCCAGCATTTT. Its protein is CASSLAQGAGQPQHF.

The gene calls are TRBV4-3 and TRBJ2-1; tentatively, D is TRBD2 (6 bases). The CDR3 spans 18 residues. Germline V CDR1 and CDR2: LGHNA, YSLEER. The V end lost 0 bases, the J end lost 7 bases, and 22 bases lay between the germline ends. DNA of the CDR3: TGCGCCAGCAGCCAAGAACTAGCTAAGGATGGTAAGGCGAATGAGCAGTTCTTC. Its protein is CASSQELAKDGKANEQFF.

In this sample, this clone turned up once. V is TRBV19 and J is TRBJ2-1, with 11 bases matching TRBD2. The germline V gene has CDR1 LNHDA and CDR2 SQIVND (reference sequence). V lost 4 bases, J lost 9 bases, and 8 bases stayed unmatched. CDR3 length equals 15 residues. The CDR3 nucleotides are TGTGCCAGTAGTAAGGCCGGGACTAGCGGTTCTGAGCAGTTCTTC. Translated: CASSKAGTSGSEQFF. Together with reference TRBV19 and TRBJ2-1, the CDR3 gives the full variable domain: DGGITQSPKYLFRKEGQNVTLSCEQNLNHDAMYWYRQDPGQGLRLIYYSQIVNDFQKGDIAEGYSVSREKKESFPLTVTSAQKNPTAFYLCASSKAGTSGSEQFFGPGTRLTVL.

The chain couples TRBV11-3 to TRBJ2-3; 10 nucleotides line up with TRBD2. Germline lookup yields CDR1 SGHNT and CDR2 YENEEA. V gave up 5 bases and J gave up 4 bases; unmatched junction bases: 9. The CDR3 runs to 16 residues. The chain's CDR3 is CASSARTSGGADTQYF. In nucleotides, the CDR3 is TGTGCCAGCAGCGCTCGCACCAGCGGGGGGGCAGATACGCAGTATTTT.

By frequency in the sample, this clone is medium-sized (0.01 to 0.1%). The chain carries TRBV5-6 and TRBJ2-7, with D possibly being TRBD2 (5 bases). The CDR3 is 13 residues long. From germline, CDR1 is SGHDT and CDR2 YYEEEE. Trimming cost V 6 bases and J 7 bases, with 17 bases left between them. Written as DNA, the CDR3 is TGTGCCAGCACCCAAGGCCTACGCGGGGAGCAGTACTTC. Residues: CASTQGLRGEQYF.

This clone was seen a single time. This chain links TRBV5-1 with TRBJ2-3; weak D call: TRBD1 (5 bases). This CDR3 is 15 amino acids long. Trimming pared 0 bases from V and 0 bases from J, leaving 8 bases between. CDR1 SGHRS and CDR2 YFSETQ come from the germline V gene. The CDR3 DNA is TGCGCCAGCAGCTTGGAGGGGTCTAGCACAGATACGCAGTATTTT. This sequence encodes CASSLEGSSTDTQYF.

J is TRBJ1-1 and V is TRBV5-1; D may be TRBD1 (5 bases). The germline V gene has CDR1 SGHRS and CDR2 YFSETQ. There are 14 residues in the CDR3. V was shortened by 5 bases and J by 1 base, with 12 bases between the two germline ends. CDR3 bases: TGCGCCAGCAGTAGCCCCGGGGGGAACACTGAAGCTTTCTTT. Translation: CASSSPGGNTEAFF. Full variable domain (rest looked up from reference TRBV5-1 and TRBJ1-1): KAGVTQTPRYLIKTRGQQVTLSCSPISGHRSVSWYQQTPGQGLQFLFEYFSETQRNKGNFPGRFSGRQFSNSRSEMNVSTLELGDSALYLCASSSPGGNTEAFFGQGTRLTVV.

The chain links TRBV19 to TRBJ2-6; 7 nucleotides agree with TRBD1. Germline CDR1 reads LNHDA; CDR2 reads SQIVND (reference sequence). After removal of 1 base from V and 0 bases from J, the junction contained 6 bases not matched to a gene. The CDR3 sequence is 18 residues long. In nucleotides, the CDR3 is TGTGCCAGTAGTATAGGGCAGGGGGATCCCTCTGGGGCCAACGTCCTGACTTTC. Protein sequence: CASSIGQGDPSGANVLTF.

The CDR3 sequence is CASSSYREGQYF. CDR3 sequence (DNA): TGTGCCAGCAGCTCTTACAGGGAGGGTCAGTACTTC. The chain joins TRBV5-5 to TRBJ2-4; D possibly corresponds to TRBD2 (7 bases). Germline values: CDR1 SGHKS, CDR2 YYEKEE (reference sequence). Trimming stripped 3 bases from V and 12 bases from J, with 13 bases between. The CDR3 loop spans 12 amino acids.

This clone was seen many times. This chain uses TRBV6-5 with TRBJ2-7; no firm D call. V was cut by 0 bases and J by 3 bases, with 15 bases left in between. Germline V gives CDR1 MNHEY, CDR2 SVGAGI. The CDR3 contains 16 residues. CDR3 bases: TGTGCCAGCAGTTACTCGCGGCCGGGTGAAGGCTACGAGCAGTACTTC. This translates into CASSYSRPGEGYEQYF.

This sequence joins TRBV5-5 and TRBJ2-7; 8 nucleotides align to TRBD1. The V segment lost 2 bases and the J segment 0 bases; nucleotides outside the gene matches: 1. From germline, CDR1 is SGHKS and CDR2 YYEKEE (reference sequence). The CDR3 spans 14 residues. The chain's CDR3 is CASSFGTGSYEQYF. CDR3 nucleotides: TGTGCCAGCAGCTTTGGGACAGGCTCCTACGAGCAGTACTTC. The complete variable domain, with remaining parts taken from reference TRBV5-5 and TRBJ2-7, reads DAGVTQSPTHLIKTRGQQVTLRCSPISGHKSVSWYQQVLGQGPQFIFQYYEKEERGRGNFPDRFSARQFPNYSSELNVNALLLGDSALYLCASSFGTGSYEQYFGPGTRLTVT.

The chain couples TRBV6-6 to TRBJ1-3; 7 positions agree with TRBD1. V gave up 6 bases and J gave up 0 bases; unmatched junction bases: 8. From germline, CDR1 is MNHNY and CDR2 SVGAGI (reference sequence). This CDR3 spans 16 amino acids. CDR3 DNA: TGTGCCAGCAGCTTGACAGGGCCTAGCTCTGGAAACACCATATATTTT. It encodes CASSLTGPSSGNTIYF.

This clone has only one observation. The gene calls are TRBV6-5 and TRBJ2-7; 7 positions agree with TRBD2. The trim removed 2 bases at V and 0 bases at J, leaving 7 bases unmatched. Germline V gives CDR1 MNHEY, CDR2 SVGAGI. This CDR3 contains 16 residues. CDR3 nucleotide sequence: TGTGCCAGCAGTTACGGGCAGGGAGGGAGCTCCTACGAGCAGTACTTC. It is translated as CASSYGQGGSSYEQYF.

The chain carries TRBV5-1 and TRBJ2-5; no firm D call. Germline V gene lookup returns CDR1 SGHRS and CDR2 YFSETQ. This CDR3 has 14 residues. Trimming cost V 0 bases and J 5 bases, with 11 bases left between them. CDR3 DNA sequence: TGCGCCAGCAGCTTGGACACCCTGAGGGAGACCCAGTACTTC. It codes for CASSLDTLRETQYF.

The chain recombines TRBV30 with TRBJ1-6; no reliable D call. Trimming took off 2 bases at V and 10 bases at J, with 12 bases between the two ends. CDR1 is GTSNPN and CDR2 is SVGIG in the germline V gene (reference sequence). This CDR3 region has 13 residues. CDR3 sequence: CAWSSGSGSPLHF. In DNA form, the CDR3 reads TGTGCCTGGAGTTCGGGGTCTGGGTCACCCCTCCACTTT. Combining the CDR3 with reference TRBV30 and TRBJ1-6 gives the whole variable domain SQTIHQWPATLVQPVGSPLSLECTVEGTSNPNLYWYRQAAGRGLQLLFYSVGIGQISSEVPQNLSASRPQDRQFILSSKKLLLSDSGFYLCAWSSGSGSPLHFGNGTRLTVT.

In the case of this clone: Relative to the germline gene, one junction end is altered; a read error may explain this. Additional DNA sequences in this sample encode the identical CDR3. The chain joins TRBV19 to TRBJ2-2, with D perhaps TRBD2 (5 bases). The CDR3 is 16 residues long. Per the germline V gene, CDR1 is LNHDA and CDR2 is SQIVND (reference sequence). The DNA for the CDR3 is TGTGCCAGTAGTATAGAGGGGTATCGGAACACCGGGGAACTGTTTTTT. Amino acids: CASSIEGYRNTGELFF.

The chain is built from TRBV7-2 and TRBJ2-7; no firm D call. This CDR3 is 16 amino acids long. Deletions cut 3 bases from V and 4 bases from J, with 19 bases between. Germline V gene lookup returns CDR1 SGHTA and CDR2 FQGNSA. The DNA for the CDR3 is TGTGCCAGCAGCTTTTCCCAGACCTCCGCCCGGTACGAGCAGTACTTC. Its protein product is CASSFSQTSARYEQYF.

The gene calls are TRBV7-9 and TRBJ1-5; 8 nucleotides align to TRBD1. Looked up from germline, CDR1 is SEHNR and CDR2 is FQNEAQ (reference sequence). The J segment lost 14 bases and the V segment lost 3 bases, leaving 9 bases of the junction unmatched. The CDR3 is made up of 13 amino acids. CDR3 sequence: CASSLGTDRAKHF. The CDR3 DNA is TGTGCCAGCAGCTTGGGAACGGACAGGGCCAAGCATTTT.

The genes are TRBV19 and TRBJ1-4; D call uncertain. Germline V gene sequence: CDR1 LNHDA, CDR2 SQIVND (reference sequence). The CDR3 has 16 residues. V was clipped by 1 base and J by 0 bases, with 9 bases between them. Here the CDR3 DNA reads TGTGCCAGTAGTATAGTTAGGTCAGCAACTAATGAAAAACTGTTTTTT. Amino acid sequence: CASSIVRSATNEKLFF.

This rearrangement joins TRBV11-2 to TRBJ1-1; D unresolved. The CDR3 is made up of 16 amino acids. V lost 3 bases and J lost 1, with 15 bases in between. CDR1 is SGHAT and CDR2 is FQNNGV in the germline V gene. The CDR3 region has the DNA TGTGCCAGCAGCTTCTCCGGGGAGGGAAGGAACACTGAAGCTTTCTTT. This translates into CASSFSGEGRNTEAFF.

This clone was seen a few times. The chain recombines TRBV7-9 with TRBJ1-2, with TRBD1 matching 7 bases. CDR1 and CDR2 from the germline V gene are SEHNR and FQNEAQ (reference sequence). The CDR3 has 14 amino acids. V gave up 4 bases and J gave up 7 bases; unmatched junction bases: 9. CDR3 sequence reads: CASSYGGGGGGYTF. CDR3 DNA: TGTGCCAGCAGCTACGGAGGGGGCGGTGGTGGCTACACCTTC. The complete variable domain, with remaining parts taken from reference TRBV7-9 and TRBJ1-2, reads DTGVSQNPRHKITKRGQNVTFRCDPISEHNRLYWYRQTLGQGPEFLTYFQNEAQLEKSRLLSDRFSAERPKGSFSTLEIQRTEQGDSAMYLCASSYGGGGGGYTFGSGTRLTVV.

The chain joins TRBV5-1 to TRBJ1-6; the D gene is possibly TRBD1 (5 bases). The CDR3 extends over 16 amino acids. V lost 5 bases and J 6 bases, leaving 18 bases between the germline ends. Germline assignment: CDR1 SGHRS and CDR2 YFSETQ. Written as DNA, the CDR3 is TGCGCCAGCAGAGACGGCAGGGTGTTGAGTAATTCACCCCTCCACTTT. Amino acid sequence: CASRDGRVLSNSPLHF.

The chain has TRBV7-2 and TRBJ2-2; TRBD2 aligns across 7 bases. J was trimmed by 0 bases and V by 1 base; bases with no gene match: 5. CDR1 and CDR2 from the germline V gene are SGHTA and FQGNSA. The CDR3 has 17 amino acids. The CDR3 loop is CASSLVRDYPNTGELFF. CDR3 DNA: TGTGCCAGCAGCTTAGTTAGGGACTATCCGAACACCGGGGAGCTGTTTTTT.

This clone was recorded once. The gene calls are TRBV6-6 and TRBJ2-1, with D possibly being TRBD2 (6 bases). Germline assignment: CDR1 MNHNY and CDR2 SVGAGI (reference sequence). The V end lost 9 bases, the J end lost 4 bases, and 10 bases lay between the germline ends. The CDR3 runs to 12 residues. DNA for the CDR3: TGTGCCAGTTGGGGGGATTACAATGAGCAGTTCTTC. This codes for CASWGDYNEQFF.

V gene TRBV6-6 combines with J gene TRBJ2-7, with D possibly matching TRBD1 (5 bases). The length of the CDR3 is 15 residues. Germline V gene data show CDR1 as MNHNY and CDR2 as SVGAGI (reference sequence). Trimming took 4 bases from V and 0 from J, leaving 13 bases between them. The CDR3 DNA reads TGTGCCAGCAGTTTCGAAGGGGTAAGCTCCTACGAGCAGTACTTC. Encoded protein: CASSFEGVSSYEQYF.

This sequence joins TRBV28 and TRBJ1-3; tentative D call: TRBD1 (6 bases). The CDR3 covers 15 residues. V was cut by 5 bases and J by 0 bases, with 11 bases left in between. Germline V CDR1 and CDR2: MDHEN, SYDVKM. Here the CDR3 reads CASSTTGTSGNTIYF. The CDR3 bases are TGTGCCAGCAGTACTACAGGGACCTCTGGAAACACCATATATTTT. Variable domain in full (rest from reference TRBV28 and TRBJ1-3): DVKVTQSSRYLVKRTGEKVFLECVQDMDHENMFWYRQDPGLGLRLIYFSYDVKMKEKGDIPEGYSVSREKKERFSLILESASTNQTSMYLCASSTTGTSGNTIYFGEGSWLTVV.